This record looks at one T cell receptor beta chain sequence and its context. This clonotype was seen a few times. The antigen this receptor binds is unknown. The record has no base qualities; no much larger clone is one base away. The library came from RT-PCR. Sequencing used an Illumina HiSeq 2500. The raw public data were reprocessed by TCRdb itself: fastp quality trimming at Q25, MiXCR clonotype calling, in-frame beta chains only. Duplicate CDR3 protein sequences are folded into a single record with the most common DNA and genes. In this sample the table shows about 520,000 distinct CDR3 sequences, 6% to 9% of which occur a single time. Together, the top ten hold about an eighth of the sample. These data are taken from a study of response to subunit inactivated influenza vaccine (dated by TCRdb to 2016 to 2019). As for the study more broadly: To follow how T cells responded to a trivalent subunit inactivated influenza vaccine, the researchers relied on deep quantitative profiling of the T cell receptor repertoire. Study-wide conclusions, independent of this receptor: The authors suggested that each seasonal influenza vaccination may recruit only a limited number of new T cells.

V and J are truncated by 1 base and 0 bases respectively, leaving an intervening sequence of 13 bases. Taken from cysteine to phenylalanine, the CDR3 has 16 residues. Solely the CDR3 DNA is kept, with 48 bases framed from the first base. CDR1 and CDR2 (DFQATT, SNEGSKA) derive from the germline V gene (reference sequence). The sequence was collected from a man between 50 and 75 years old who received an inactivated influenza vaccine. Donor details come from another sample of the same person, matched by shared clones. The sequence is built from TRBV20-1 and TRBJ1-3; the D gene is unclear. The specimen comprised PBMCs from blood, sampled roughly 24 months after vaccination. The CDR3 protein sequence reads: CSARVRNFSSGNTIYF. The DNA reads as follows: TGCAGTGCTAGAGTGAGGAATTTTAGCTCTGGAAACACCATATATTTT.